This TCR beta chain was sequenced for a study of CD8 T cells in ankylosing spondylitis. Regarding the study as a whole: Clones that were linked to disease were CD8+ and were relatively rare in peripheral blood.

This clonotype occurred a few times. What it recognizes is unknown. V was pared by 2 bases and J by 8 bases, with 15 bases of the junction left unmatched. Per germline, CDR1 SGHTA and CDR2 FQGNSA. This CDR3 is built from 17 residues. With molecular barcodes, quantitative 5'-RACE was used to make the TCR beta libraries. One entry per CDR3 protein, called by TCRdb with MiXCR from the 5' RACE reads. This sample yields just over 300,000 distinct CDR3 sequences, of which less than 25% are seen a single time; 3.5% belongs to the top ten. V usage is TRBV7-2 and J usage is TRBJ1-2; 9 bases agree with TRBD1. This receptor was obtained from a female donor with ankylosing spondylitis or in good health (not recorded which). Source material: blood, either unsorted or a sorted T cell fraction (not recorded which). CDR3 protein: CASSLNVGQGRREGYTF. The CDR3 DNA sequence: TGTGCCAGCAGCTTAAACGTCGGACAGGGGAGGAGAGAAGGCTACACCTTC.